This T cell receptor (beta chain) derives from a study of long-term antiretroviral therapy in people with HIV (dated by TCRdb to between 2021 and 2024). Regarding the research as a whole: Collection of the earliest samples took place about a decade ahead of the 2015 WHO recommendation for immediate ART, at a time when ART was typically delayed until CD4 counts fell. Of the roughly 31 participants with HIV, some 12 were female. No cross-contamination during QIAcube processing was seen in test extractions of a monoclonal T-cell line run alongside around 31 polyclonal samples. A retrospective serial study tested whether ART initiation and durable HIV suppression were associated with changes in peripheral blood TRB repertoire composition and diversity. A total of some 200 cryopreserved PBMC samples came from a few dozen adults with confirmed HIV infection and were collected serially over a mean of roughly six years (range 1-12). Overall results and qualifications from the work: No data were available on ART adherence, viral resistance or therapy changes, limiting inferences about post-ART repertoire changes. Because pre-ART samples had limited cell numbers, profiling was done on unsorted PBMC rather than on sorted CD4+ and CD8+ T cells. Because PBMC availability was limited, only the TCR beta chain was sequenced, with no alpha chain pairing. The samples span the years 2004 to 2017, and the ART regimens used may be less effective than current regimens. ART initiation was associated with a significant increase in TRB diversity, but diversity stayed significantly below transplant donor controls even after long-term ART. Expanded TRB clones identified before ART initiation dominated the repertoire across all time points, though the dominance fluctuated and decreased in many PLHIV after ART. CDR3 length ranges in HIV repertoires were narrower than in controls, and network structure suggested an antigen-experienced repertoire with only a slight naive shift after ART.

In the case of this clone: Its cognate antigen has yet to be identified. Base-call qualities are not available, and no considerably larger clone is one nucleotide away.

To be included, a participant needed at least one PBMC sample from before ART initiation plus at least two post-ART samples. All participants with HIV were treated in the United States of America. Before DNA extraction, cryopreserved samples containing about 0.9-10 million PBMC were thawed and washed. At the time of the earliest PBMC sample for each participant with HIV, ages ranged from roughly 20 to 54 years. PBMC samples from each participant spanned 1-4 timepoints before ART initiation and 2-8 timepoints after ART initiation, with a median of 7 samples. For every participant, serial HIV viral load, CD4+ T-cell count, ART history and demographic data were obtained. Genomic DNA was extracted from unsorted PBMC with a Qiagen kit on a QIAcube, processed in batches of 12 samples. The CDR3 sequence holds 15 residues, the cysteine and phenylalanine included. CDR3 DNA only is kept here, 45 bases in frame from base 1. Trimming removed 3 bases from V and 7 bases from J; the gene matches leave 2 bases unexplained. CDR1 is given as SGHDN and CDR2 as FVKESK, both from the germline V gene.

The immunoSEQ hsTCRB v3.0 assay was used at survey level resolution to sequence the TRB variable region. The target sequencing depth for TRB was about 40,000-55,000 T-cell genomes per sample. TRB libraries were pooled and sequenced on an Illumina MiSeq using a v3 150-cycle kit. Processing in the source paper ran as follows. Repertoire analysis ran in R within a reproducible Nextflow workflow covering QC, data transformation and analysis. LymphoSeq2, an R package for exploring AIRR-Seq data, was used to implement custom analyses. A handful of samples yielding fewer than 5000 total TRB sequences were excluded, leaving 150 to 200 analyzed HIV repertoires. Of the 188 retained HIV repertoires, 55 to 60 were collected before and approximately 130 after ART initiation. Each repertoire was downsampled to 5000 TRB nucleotide sequences, and summary statistics were averaged across 100 downsampling iterations. The analysis kept only TRB sequences whose CDR3 regions were at least seven amino acids long. Diversity was assessed using a clonality score derived from Shannon entropy and using the Gini coefficient. In repertoire networks, the top 5000 CDR3 amino acid sequences were linked whenever an edit distance of one separated two sequences. For TRB CDR3 amino acid sequences, GLIPH2 was used to predict antigen specificity groups and MHC restriction. Known CMV, EBV, HIV or tissue antigen associations were flagged by matching CDR3 amino acid sequences against VDJdb and McPAS-TCR. Pre-ART, post-ART and control groups were compared with Wilcoxon signed-rank tests and Holm-Bonferroni correction. In its TCRdb copy, this immuneACCESS table keeps in-frame sequences only and misses some clones. Where compared with another copy, unresolved V genes explain less than half of these, and the others have no known cause. V, J and clone size derive from that table, while D and trimming were established from the DNA sequence. This sample gives 30,000 to 40,000 clones in total; roughly four fifths of them show up just once. The ten largest account for 6% to 7% of the sample.

The chain was built from TRBV14 and TRBJ2-1; 14 of the junction bases match TRBD2. The sequenced sample was unsorted PBMCs, obtained 0.6 years after starting antiretroviral therapy. The sequence was collected from a man aged 18 to 30 with HIV. The nucleotide sequence reads as follows: TGTGCCAGCAGCCAGGGACTAGCGGGAGCAAATGAGCAGTTCTTC. This sequence encodes CASSQGLAGANEQFF.